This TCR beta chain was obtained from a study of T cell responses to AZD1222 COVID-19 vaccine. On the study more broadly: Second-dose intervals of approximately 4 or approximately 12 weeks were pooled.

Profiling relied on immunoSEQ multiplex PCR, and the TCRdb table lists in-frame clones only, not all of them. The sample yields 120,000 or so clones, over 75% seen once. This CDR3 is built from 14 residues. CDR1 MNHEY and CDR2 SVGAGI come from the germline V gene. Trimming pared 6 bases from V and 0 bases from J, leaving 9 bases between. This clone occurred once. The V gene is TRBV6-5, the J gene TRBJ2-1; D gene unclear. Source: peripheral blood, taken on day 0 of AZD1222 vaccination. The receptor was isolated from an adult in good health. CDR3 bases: TGTGCCAGCAGAAGTCCGAGCTCCTACAATGAGCAGTTCTTC. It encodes CASRSPSSYNEQFF.